This T cell receptor (beta chain) was retrieved from a study of human T cells and chemical hapten exposure. For the study at large: Patch tests applied 0.01% DPC to the upper back and were scored after 6 days.

TCRdb re-called the RACE reads through MiXCR, storing one row per CDR3 protein. Of 350,000 or so distinct CDR3 sequences in the sample, under 9% are singletons; the top ten hold 7.5% to 9%. The time point is: patch test 1, 2 weeks after DPC sensitization. Treatment defined: therapeutic diphenylcyclopropenone sensitization with weekly scalp DPC. Alopecia patients deemed DPC-suitable, aged 18 to 70, excluding pregnancy. The sample consisted of whole blood, taken in connection with sensitization to the hapten diphenylcyclopropenone (DPC). This receptor was taken from a woman aged 18-29 years with alopecia areata. Some clones in this sample may be carry-over from other donors' samples.

This chain's CDR3 is CASTLTGHLNTEAFF. The CDR3 nucleotides read TGCGCCAGCACCTTGACCGGACATCTGAACACTGAAGCTTTCTTT. V and J are TRBV4-1 and TRBJ1-1; tentatively, D is TRBD1 (5 bases). V dropped 7 bases and J dropped 0 bases, with 15 bases sitting between them. There are 15 residues in the CDR3. In germline, CDR1 is MGHRA, CDR2 YSYEKL.